This T cell receptor (beta chain) stems from a study of T cell responses to AZD1222 COVID-19 vaccine. Data came from immunoSEQ multiplex PCR; TCRdb stores just in-frame clones and leaves some out. The sample lists roughly 120,000 clones; more than 75% were seen once. The sample here was peripheral blood, taken on day 0 of AZD1222 vaccination. The source is an adult in good health.

The CDR3 loop reads CSVEGGLEGREDTQYF. CDR3 DNA sequence: TGCAGCGTTGAAGGGGGACTAGAGGGAAGGGAGGATACGCAGTATTTT. V and J are TRBV29-1 and TRBJ2-3; 8 bases match TRBD2. This CDR3 has 16 residues. Germline-derived CDR1 and CDR2 are SQVTM and ANQGSEA. V gave up 1 base and J gave up 6 bases; unmatched junction bases: 12.